This T cell receptor beta chain was sequenced during a study of cytomegalovirus exposure and HLA in healthy donors. Regarding the study as a whole: Later on, a genetic analysis was performed. It linked a missense variant in DCLRE1C with V- and J-gene trimming of TCR beta.

CDR3 size: 16 residues. CDR1 LGHNA and CDR2 YSLEER come from the germline V gene. J gave up 8 bases and V 0 bases, and 4 bases lay outside the gene matches. This PCR relied on a set of 60 Vbeta primers and 13 Jbeta primers. Generated by immunoSEQ multiplex PCR, the TCRdb table keeps only in-frame clones and is missing some. The sample has roughly 160,000 clones, 80% seen once. Concerning this clone itself: Antigen specificity is unknown.

Input material: PBMCs. The genes are TRBV4-3 and TRBJ1-6; 10 nucleotides line up with TRBD1. The clonotype comes from a man aged 25-40 years in good health and CMV-seronegative. The CDR3 region is CASSQDGGTGDSPLHF. The CDR3 nucleotides read TGCGCCAGCAGCCAAGATGGTGGGACAGGGGATTCACCCCTCCACTTT.